These 4 T cell receptor beta chains came from one sample sequenced in a study of pediatric ulcerative colitis. Here immunoSEQ multiplex PCR was the method, and the copy in TCRdb shows in-frame clones only, minus some. The sample has roughly 30,000 clones; around 80% are singletons. The sample taken for sequencing was blood. The receptors come from a boy aged 10-17 years with severe ulcerative colitis.

The table lists this clone with a few counts. The CDR3 DNA follows: TGTGCCAGCAGCCCGAATCCGACAGGGATCTATGGCTACACCTTC. Its translation is CASSPNPTGIYGYTF. The chain uses TRBV11-2 and TRBJ1-2; 7 bases line up with TRBD1. Germline-derived CDR1 and CDR2 are SGHAT and FQNNGV. The CDR3 sequence is 15 residues long. The trim removed 5 bases at V and 4 bases at J, leaving 10 bases unmatched.

The chain combines TRBV10-3 with TRBJ2-7; 8 nucleotides align to TRBD1. Germline assignment: CDR1 ENHRY and CDR2 SYGVKD. This CDR3 is built from 15 residues. V lost 4 bases and J lost 0; bases outside the gene matches: 5. This CDR3 is CAISASGTGSYEQYF. The CDR3 DNA reads TGTGCCATCAGTGCCTCCGGGACAGGCTCCTACGAGCAGTACTTC.

In nucleotides, the CDR3 is TGCGCCAGCAGCCAAGATAGGGTGGATCTCTACGAGCAGTACTTC. Translated: CASSQDRVDLYEQYF. V is TRBV4-1 and J is TRBJ2-7; D unresolved. The CDR3 consists of 15 residues. The V gene lost 0 bases and the J gene lost 3 bases, with 12 bases spanning the gap. CDR1 is MGHRA and CDR2 is YSYEKL in the germline V gene.

The chain employs TRBV5-1 and TRBJ2-7; 9 nucleotides agree with TRBD2. J gave up 6 bases and V 0 bases, and 7 bases lay outside the gene matches. Germline CDR1 reads SGHRS; CDR2 reads YFSETQ. CDR3 length: 15 amino acids. The CDR3 sequence: CASSLAGGGALEQYF. The CDR3 region has the DNA TGCGCCAGCAGCTTGGCGGGCGGGGGGGCCCTCGAGCAGTACTTC.